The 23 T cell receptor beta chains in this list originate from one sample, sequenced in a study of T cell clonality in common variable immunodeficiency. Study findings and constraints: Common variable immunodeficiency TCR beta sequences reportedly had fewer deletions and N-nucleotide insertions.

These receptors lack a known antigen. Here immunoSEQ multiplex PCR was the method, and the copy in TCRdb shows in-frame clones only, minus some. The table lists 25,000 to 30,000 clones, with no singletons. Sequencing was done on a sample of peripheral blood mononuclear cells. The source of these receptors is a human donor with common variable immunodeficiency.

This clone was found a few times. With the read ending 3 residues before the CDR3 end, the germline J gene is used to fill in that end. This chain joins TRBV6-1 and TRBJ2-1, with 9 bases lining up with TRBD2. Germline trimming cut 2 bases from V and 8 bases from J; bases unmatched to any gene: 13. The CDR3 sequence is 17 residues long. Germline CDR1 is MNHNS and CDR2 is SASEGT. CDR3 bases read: TGTGCCAGCAGTGAACTGTCGGGCGGGGGGGCCATGGATGAG. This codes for CASSELSGGGAMDE. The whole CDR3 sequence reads CASSELSGGGAMDEQFF.

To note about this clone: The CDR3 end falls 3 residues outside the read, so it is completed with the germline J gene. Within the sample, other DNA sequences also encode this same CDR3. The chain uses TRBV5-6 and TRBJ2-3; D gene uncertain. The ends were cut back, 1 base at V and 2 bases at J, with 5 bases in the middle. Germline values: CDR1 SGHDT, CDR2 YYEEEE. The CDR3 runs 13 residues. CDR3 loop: CASSLTNTDTQYF. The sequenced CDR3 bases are TGTGCCAGCAGCTTGACAAACACAGATACG.

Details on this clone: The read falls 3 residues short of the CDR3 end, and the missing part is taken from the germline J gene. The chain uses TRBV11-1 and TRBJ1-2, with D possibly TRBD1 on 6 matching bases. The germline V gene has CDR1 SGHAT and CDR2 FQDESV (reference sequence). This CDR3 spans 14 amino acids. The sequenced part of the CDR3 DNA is TGTGCCAGCAGCTTACCGGGACAACGGTCGGGC. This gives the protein CASSLPGQRSG. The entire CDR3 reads CASSLPGQRSGYTF. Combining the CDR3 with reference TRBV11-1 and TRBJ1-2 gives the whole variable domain EAEVAQSPRYKITEKSQAVAFWCDPISGHATLYWYRQILGQGPELLVQFQDESVVDDSQLPKDRFSAERLKGVDSTLKIQPAELGDSAMYLCASSLPGQRSGYTFGSGTRLTVV.

The DNA read from the CDR3 is TGTGCCAGCAGCTCCTTTGACAATAAAGAGACC. This gives the protein CASSSFDNKET. In full, the CDR3 is CASSSFDNKETQYF. The V call is TRBV7-9, the J call TRBJ2-5, with D unclear. The read falls 3 residues short of the CDR3 end, and the missing part is taken from the germline J gene. The CDR3 runs to 14 residues. With 4 bases removed from V and 3 bases from J, the gap between germline ends came to 12 bases. Germline loops: CDR1 SEHNR, CDR2 FQNEAQ (reference sequence).

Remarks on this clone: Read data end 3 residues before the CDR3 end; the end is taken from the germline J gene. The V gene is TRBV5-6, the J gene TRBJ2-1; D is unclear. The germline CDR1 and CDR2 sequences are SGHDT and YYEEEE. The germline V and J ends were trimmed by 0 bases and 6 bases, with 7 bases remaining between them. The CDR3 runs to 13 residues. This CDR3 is CASSLVYSNEQFF. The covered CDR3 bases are TGTGCCAGCAGCTTGGTATACAGCAATGAG.

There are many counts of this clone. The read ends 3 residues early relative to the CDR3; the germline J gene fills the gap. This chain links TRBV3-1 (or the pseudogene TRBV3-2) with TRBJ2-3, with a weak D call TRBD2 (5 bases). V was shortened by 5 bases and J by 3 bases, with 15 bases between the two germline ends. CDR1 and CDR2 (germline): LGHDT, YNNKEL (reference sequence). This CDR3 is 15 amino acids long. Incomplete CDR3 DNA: TGTGCCAGCAGCTTGGTCGGGGAAAGGACAGATACG. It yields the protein CASSLVGERTDT. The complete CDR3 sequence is CASSLVGERTDTQYF.

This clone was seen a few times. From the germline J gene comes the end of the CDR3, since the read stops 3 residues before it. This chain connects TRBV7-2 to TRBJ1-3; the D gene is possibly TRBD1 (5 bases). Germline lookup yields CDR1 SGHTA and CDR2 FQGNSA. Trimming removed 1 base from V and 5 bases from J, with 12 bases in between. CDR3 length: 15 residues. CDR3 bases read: TGTGCCAGCAGCTTAGTGGCACAGGCCAGAAACACC. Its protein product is CASSLVAQARNT. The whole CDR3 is CASSLVAQARNTIYF.

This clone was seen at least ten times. The DNA read from the CDR3 is TGTGCCATCAGTGGAGGGGGGGGAAACGATGAG. Its protein product is CAISGGGGNDE. The whole CDR3 protein is CAISGGGGNDEQFF. This sequence joins TRBV10-3 and TRBJ2-1, with D perhaps matching TRBD2 (7 bases). The CDR3 extends 3 residues past the end of the read, so its final part is completed from the germline J gene. Trimming left V 4 bases short and J 8 bases short, with 15 bases between. This CDR3 has 14 amino acids. Germline CDR1 ENHRY, CDR2 SYGVKD.

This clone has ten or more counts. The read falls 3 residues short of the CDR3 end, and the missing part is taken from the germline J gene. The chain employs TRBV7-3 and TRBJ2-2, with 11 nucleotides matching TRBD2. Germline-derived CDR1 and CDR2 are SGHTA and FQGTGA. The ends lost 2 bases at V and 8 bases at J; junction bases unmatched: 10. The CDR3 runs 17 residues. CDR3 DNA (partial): TGTGCCAGCAGCTTATCCCTAGCGGGGGGCCGTCGAGGGGAG. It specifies CASSLSLAGGRRGE. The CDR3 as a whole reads CASSLSLAGGRRGELFF.

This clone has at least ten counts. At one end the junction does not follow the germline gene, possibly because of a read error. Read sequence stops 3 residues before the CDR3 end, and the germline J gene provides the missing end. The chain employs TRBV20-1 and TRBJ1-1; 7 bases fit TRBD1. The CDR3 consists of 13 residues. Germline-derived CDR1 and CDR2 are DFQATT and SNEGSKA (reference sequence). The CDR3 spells CSARDRAEVLAFF. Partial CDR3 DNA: TGCAGTGCTCGAGACAGGGCGGAGGTTCTA.

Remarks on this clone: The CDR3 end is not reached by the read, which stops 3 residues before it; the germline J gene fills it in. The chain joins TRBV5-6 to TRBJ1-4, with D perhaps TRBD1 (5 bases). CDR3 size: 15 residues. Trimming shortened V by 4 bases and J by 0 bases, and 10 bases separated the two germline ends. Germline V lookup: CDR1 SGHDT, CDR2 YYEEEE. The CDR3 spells CASSHDRTTNEKLFF. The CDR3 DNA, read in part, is TGTGCCAGCAGCCACGACAGAACAACTAATGAAAAA.

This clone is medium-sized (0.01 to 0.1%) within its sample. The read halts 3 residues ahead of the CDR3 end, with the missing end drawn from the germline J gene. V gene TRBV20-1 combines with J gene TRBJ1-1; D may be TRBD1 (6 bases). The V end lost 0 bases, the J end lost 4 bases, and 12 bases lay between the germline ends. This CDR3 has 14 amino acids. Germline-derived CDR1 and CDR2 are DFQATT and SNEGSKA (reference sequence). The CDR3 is CSARDPGAGTEAFF. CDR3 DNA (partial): TGCAGTGCTAGAGATCCAGGGGCGGGCACTGAA.

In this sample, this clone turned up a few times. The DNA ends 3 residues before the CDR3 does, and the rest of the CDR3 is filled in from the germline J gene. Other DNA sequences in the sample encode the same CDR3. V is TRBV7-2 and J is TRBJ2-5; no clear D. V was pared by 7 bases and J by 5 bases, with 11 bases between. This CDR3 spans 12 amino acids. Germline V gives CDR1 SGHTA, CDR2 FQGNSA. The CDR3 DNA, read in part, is TGTGCCAGCACCAGATCGCAGGAGACC. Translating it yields CASTRSQET. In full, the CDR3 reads CASTRSQETQYF.

CDR3 DNA, as far as it was read: TGTGCCAGCAGCTCCGCCGGGACAAGCCAAGAGACC. Translated, it gives CASSSAGTSQET. The whole CDR3 protein is CASSSAGTSQETQYF. The chain joins TRBV11-3 to TRBJ2-5, with D maybe TRBD1 (6 bases). The observed sequence ends 3 residues before the CDR3 terminus, with the missing tail filled in from the germline J gene. Germline V CDR1 and CDR2: SGHNT, YENEEA. The CDR3 contains 15 residues. The V gene lost 4 bases and the J gene lost 1 base, with 13 bases spanning the gap.

The CDR3 protein is CASSGTAYSNQPQHF. The part of the CDR3 DNA that was read is TGTGCCAGCAGCGGGACAGCTTATAGCAATCAGCCC. The V gene is TRBV11-2, the J gene TRBJ1-5; 7 nucleotides line up with TRBD1. The missing CDR3 end, 3 residues past where the read stops, is filled in from the germline J gene. Germline V gene lookup returns CDR1 SGHAT and CDR2 FQNNGV. V lost 5 bases, J lost 0 bases, and 4 bases stayed unmatched. The CDR3 consists of 15 residues.

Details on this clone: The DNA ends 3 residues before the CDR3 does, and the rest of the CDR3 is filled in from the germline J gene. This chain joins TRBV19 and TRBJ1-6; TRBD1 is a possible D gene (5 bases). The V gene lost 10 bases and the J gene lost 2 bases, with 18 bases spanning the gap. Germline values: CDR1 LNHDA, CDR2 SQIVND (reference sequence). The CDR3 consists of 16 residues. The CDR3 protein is CATSVQAETYNSPLHF. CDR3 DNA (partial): TGTGCCACTAGCGTACAGGCTGAGACCTATAATTCACCC.

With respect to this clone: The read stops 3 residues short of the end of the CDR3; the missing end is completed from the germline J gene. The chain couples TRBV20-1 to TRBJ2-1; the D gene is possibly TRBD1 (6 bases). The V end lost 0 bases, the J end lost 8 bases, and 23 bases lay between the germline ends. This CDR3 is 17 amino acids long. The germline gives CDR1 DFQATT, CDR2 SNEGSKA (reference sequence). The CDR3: CSARDQGWTQAYDEQFF. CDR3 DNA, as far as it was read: TGCAGTGCTAGAGATCAGGGGTGGACACAAGCGTACGATGAG.

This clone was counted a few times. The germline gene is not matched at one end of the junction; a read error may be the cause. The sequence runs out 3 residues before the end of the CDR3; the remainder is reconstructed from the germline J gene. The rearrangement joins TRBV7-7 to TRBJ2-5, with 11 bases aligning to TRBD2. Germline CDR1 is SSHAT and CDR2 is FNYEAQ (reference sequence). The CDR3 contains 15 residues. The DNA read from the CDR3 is TGTGCTAGCAGCTTAATTAGCGGGGGGGCCGGGACC. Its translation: CASSLISGGAGT. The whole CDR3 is CASSLISGGAGTQYF.

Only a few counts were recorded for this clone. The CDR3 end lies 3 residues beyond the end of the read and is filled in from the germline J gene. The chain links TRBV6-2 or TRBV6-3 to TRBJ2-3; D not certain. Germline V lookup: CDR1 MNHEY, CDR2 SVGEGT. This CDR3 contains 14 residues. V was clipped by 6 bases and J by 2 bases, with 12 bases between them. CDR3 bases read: TGTGCCAGCAGGTCTGGGCGTTCCACAGATACG. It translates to CASRSGRSTDT. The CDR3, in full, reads CASRSGRSTDTQYF.

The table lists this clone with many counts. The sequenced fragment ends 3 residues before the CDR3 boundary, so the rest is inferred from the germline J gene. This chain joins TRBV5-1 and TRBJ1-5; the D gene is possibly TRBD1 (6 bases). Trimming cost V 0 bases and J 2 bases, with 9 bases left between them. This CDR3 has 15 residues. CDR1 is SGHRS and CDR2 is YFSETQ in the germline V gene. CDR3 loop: CASSLGPGGNQPQHF. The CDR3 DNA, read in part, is TGCGCCAGCAGCTTGGGTCCAGGGGGCAATCAGCCC.

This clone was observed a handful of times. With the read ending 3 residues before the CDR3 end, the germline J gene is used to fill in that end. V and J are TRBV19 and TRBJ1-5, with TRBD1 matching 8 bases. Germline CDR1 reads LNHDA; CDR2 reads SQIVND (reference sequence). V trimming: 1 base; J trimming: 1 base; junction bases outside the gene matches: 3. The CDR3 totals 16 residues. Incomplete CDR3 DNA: TGTGCCAGTAGTATAGTTCCAGGGGGCAGCAATCAGCCC. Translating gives CASSIVPGGSNQP. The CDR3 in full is CASSIVPGGSNQPQHF.

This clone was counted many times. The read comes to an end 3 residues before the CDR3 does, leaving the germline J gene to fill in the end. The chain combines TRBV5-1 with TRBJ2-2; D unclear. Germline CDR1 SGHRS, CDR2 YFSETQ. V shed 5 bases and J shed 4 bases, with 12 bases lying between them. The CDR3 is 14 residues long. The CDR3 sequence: CASRTLYGTGELFF. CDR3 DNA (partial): TGCGCCAGCAGGACACTGTACGGCACCGGGGAG. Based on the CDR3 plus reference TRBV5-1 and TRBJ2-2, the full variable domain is KAGVTQTPRYLIKTRGQQVTLSCSPISGHRSVSWYQQTPGQGLQFLFEYFSETQRNKGNFPGRFSGRQFSNSRSEMNVSTLELGDSALYLCASRTLYGTGELFFGEGSRLTVL.

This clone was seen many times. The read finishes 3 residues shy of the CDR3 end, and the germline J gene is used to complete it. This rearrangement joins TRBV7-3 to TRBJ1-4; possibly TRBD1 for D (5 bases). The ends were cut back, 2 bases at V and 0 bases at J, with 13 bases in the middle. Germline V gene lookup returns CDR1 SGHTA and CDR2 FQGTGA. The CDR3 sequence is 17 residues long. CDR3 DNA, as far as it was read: TGTGCCAGCAGCTTATCCAGTGACAGTGCAACTAATGAAAAA. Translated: CASSLSSDSATNEK. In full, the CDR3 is CASSLSSDSATNEKLFF.